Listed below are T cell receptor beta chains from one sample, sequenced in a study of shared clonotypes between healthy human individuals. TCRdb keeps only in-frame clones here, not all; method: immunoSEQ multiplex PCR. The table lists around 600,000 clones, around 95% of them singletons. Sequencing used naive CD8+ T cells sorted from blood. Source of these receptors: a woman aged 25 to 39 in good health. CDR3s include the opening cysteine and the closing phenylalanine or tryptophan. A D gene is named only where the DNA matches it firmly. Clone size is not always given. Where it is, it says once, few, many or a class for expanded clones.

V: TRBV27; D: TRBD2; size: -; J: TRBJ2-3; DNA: TGTGCCACCGGCGATTCGGGAGGGGGAGATACGCAGTATTTT; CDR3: CATGDSGGGDTQYF
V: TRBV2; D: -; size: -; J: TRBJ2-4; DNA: TGTGCCAGCAGTGAAGCTCCTTGGGGGGAGCTGAACATTCAGTACTTC; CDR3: CASSEAPWGELNIQYF
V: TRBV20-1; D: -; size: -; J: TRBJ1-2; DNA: TGCAGTGCTAGGGAGACTGGTGGCTACACCTTC; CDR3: CSARETGGYTF
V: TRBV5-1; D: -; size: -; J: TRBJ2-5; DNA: TGCGCCAGCAGCCCGTACTTGGGCACCACCGGGGAGACCCAGTACTTC; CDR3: CASSPYLGTTGETQYF
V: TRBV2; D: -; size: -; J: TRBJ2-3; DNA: TGTGCCAGCACCGGGCATACTAGCACAGATACGCAGTATTTT; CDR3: CASTGHTSTDTQYF
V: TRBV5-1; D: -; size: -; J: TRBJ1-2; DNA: TGCGCCAGCAGCTTGCTTGGCAAAGGGACTAACTATGGCTACACCTTC; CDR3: CASSLLGKGTNYGYTF
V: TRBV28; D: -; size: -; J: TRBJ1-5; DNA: TGTGCCAGCAGTTTAGGGTGGCCCGATCAGCCCCAGCATTTT; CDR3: CASSLGWPDQPQHF
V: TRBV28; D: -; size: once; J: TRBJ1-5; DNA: TGTGCCAGCAGTTTGGCGAGAAGCAATCAGCCCCAGCATTTT; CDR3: CASSLARSNQPQHF
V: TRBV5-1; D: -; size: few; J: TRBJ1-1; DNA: TGCGCCAGCAGCGAACTGGGCACTGAAGCTTTCTTT; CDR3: CASSELGTEAFF
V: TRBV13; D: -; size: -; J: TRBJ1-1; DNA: TGTGCCAGCAACTCCTTAGAGACTGAAGCTTTCTTT; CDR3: CASNSLETEAFF
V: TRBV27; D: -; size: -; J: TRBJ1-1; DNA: TGTGCCAGCAGTTCGACAGAGAACACTGAAGCTTTCTTT; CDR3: CASSSTENTEAFF
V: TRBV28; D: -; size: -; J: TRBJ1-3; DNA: TGTGCCAGCCAACAAGGACCTGAGGTCTCTGGAAACACCATATATTTT; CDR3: CASQQGPEVSGNTIYF
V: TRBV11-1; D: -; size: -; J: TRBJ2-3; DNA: TGTGCCAGCAGCTTGGAAGATACGCAGTATTTT; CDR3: CASSLEDTQYF
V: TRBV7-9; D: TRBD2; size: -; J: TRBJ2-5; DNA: TGTGCCAGCAGCTCCAGACTAGCGAGAGGGGAGACCCAGTACTTC; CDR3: CASSSRLARGETQYF
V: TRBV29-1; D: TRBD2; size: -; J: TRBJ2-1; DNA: TGCAGCGTTGAAAAGGAAGCGGGAAATGAGCAGTTCTTC; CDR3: CSVEKEAGNEQFF
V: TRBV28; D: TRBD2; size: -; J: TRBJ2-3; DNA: TGTGCCAGCAGTCGTCTAGCGGGAGGGCTGGCAGATACGCAGTATTTT; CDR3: CASSRLAGGLADTQYF
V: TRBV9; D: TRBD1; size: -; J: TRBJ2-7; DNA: TGTGCCAGCAGCGTAGGACAGGGGGTATCTTACGAGCAGTACTTC; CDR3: CASSVGQGVSYEQYF
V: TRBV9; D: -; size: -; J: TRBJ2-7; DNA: TGTGCCAGCAGCGTAGCCGGGGTATTGACAGAAGAGCCCTACGAGCAGTACTTC; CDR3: CASSVAGVLTEEPYEQYF
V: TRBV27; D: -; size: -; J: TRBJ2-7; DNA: TGTGCCAGCAGTTTATCGGTAGGGCTAGCGTCTGTCGAGCAGTACTTC; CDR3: CASSLSVGLASVEQYF
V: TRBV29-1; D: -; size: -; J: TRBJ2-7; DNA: TGCAGCGTCGCCCGAGCTGGGTACGAGCAGTACTTC; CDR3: CSVARAGYEQYF
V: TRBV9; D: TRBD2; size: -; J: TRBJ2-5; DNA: TGTGCCAGCAGCCCTAATAGCGGGAGGGGAACCAACTTC; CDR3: CASSPNSGRGTNF
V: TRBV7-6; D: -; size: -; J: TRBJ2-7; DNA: TGTGCCAGCAGCTTAGCGCCTGTTTACGAGCAGTACTTC; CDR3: CASSLAPVYEQYF
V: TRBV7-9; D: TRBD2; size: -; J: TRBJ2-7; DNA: TGTGCCAGCAGCTTCCTAGCGGGAGCCTCCTACGAGCAGTACTTC; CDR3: CASSFLAGASYEQYF
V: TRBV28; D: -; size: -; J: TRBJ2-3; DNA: TGTGCCAGCAGTTTATTAGGAGCCCTGTTCCCCACAGATACGCAGTATTTT; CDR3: CASSLLGALFPTDTQYF
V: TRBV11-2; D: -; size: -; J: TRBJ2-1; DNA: TGTGCCAGCAGCTTAGACTGGGGTAGCTCCTACAATGAGCAGTTCTTC; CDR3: CASSLDWGSSYNEQFF
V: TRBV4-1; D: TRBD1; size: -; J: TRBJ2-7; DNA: TGCGCCAGCAGCCGCCTCGAGGGGGCGTACGAGCAGTACTTC; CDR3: CASSRLEGAYEQYF
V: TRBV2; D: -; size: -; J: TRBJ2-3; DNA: TGTGCCGCACTAGGGGGGCATCGTTACGATACGCAGTATTTT; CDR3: CAALGGHRYDTQYF
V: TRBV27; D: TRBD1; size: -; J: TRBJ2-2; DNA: TGTGCCAGCAGTTGGGGTGCCGGGACAGGGAACACCGGGGAGCTGTTTTTT; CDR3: CASSWGAGTGNTGELFF
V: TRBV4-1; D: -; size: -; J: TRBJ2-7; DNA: TGCGCCAGCAGCCAAGTCTGGGACACAACCTACGAGCAGTACTTC; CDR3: CASSQVWDTTYEQYF
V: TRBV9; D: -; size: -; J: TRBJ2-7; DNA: TGTGCCAGCAGCCATGATCAATCCGAGCAGTACTTC; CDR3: CASSHDQSEQYF
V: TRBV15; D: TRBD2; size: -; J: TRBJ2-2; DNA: TGTGCCACCAGCAGAGCCAGGACGGGGGGTCACGGGGAGCTGTTTTTT; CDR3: CATSRARTGGHGELFF